The entry below describes one T cell receptor beta chain. No antigen is known for it. These data belong to a study of cytomegalovirus exposure and HLA in healthy donors (dated by TCRdb to about 2017). Looking at the study overall: An earlier analysis of several hundred of the donors reported 276 Gb of sequence data and some 110 million unique TCR beta sequences obtained from approximately 180 million T cells. An earlier analysis of 587 of the donors applied high-throughput TCR beta sequencing to assess whether each TCR beta V gene segment acted as functional or pseudogenic. The later analysis used no new phenotypic data to find candidate immune exposures, relying instead on TCR beta sequences and their occurrence across donors. About 320 gigabases of sequencing data and 70 million to 100 million unique TCR sequences were included in an early release covering 500 to 750 HLA-typed donors. Alongside the repertoire data, information on donor age, sex, ethnicity and CMV serostatus was compiled. The study used immunosequencing to profile the T cell repertoires of approximately 690 subjects and linked those repertoires to cytomegalovirus serostatus. Because of strong linkage in the cohort, roughly 5 DR-DQ haplotypes were treated as single units for association and clustering. Every repertoire in the discovery cohort had been generated on one and the same sequencing platform. To predict cytomegalovirus infection status, the study combined high-throughput TCR immunosequencing, statistical association of individual TCRs with disease status, and machine learning. Both class I and class II loci were covered by HLA typing, at four-digit resolution. In addition to the first cohort of 666 subjects, a separate validation cohort of around 110 different subjects was used. A later genetic analysis took genome-wide SNP genotypes for 398 of the 666 donors and used that subset as a discovery cohort. Among roughly 370 genotyped donors of the cohort, an average of about 240,000 unique TCR beta nucleotide sequences were sequenced per donor, around 18% of them non-productive. A later analysis re-examined previously published TCR beta repertoires from roughly 650 donors and added high-resolution HLA genotyping to investigate patterns of TCR occurrence. Among the approximately 430 genotyped donors, 75% to 90% belonged to the genetic ancestry cluster associated with self-reported Caucasian donors. The aim of the study was to test whether cataloging public T cell receptors could identify signatures of past pathogen exposure. Typing coverage differed by locus: A, B, C, DRB1 and DQB1 were typed in roughly 620-640 donors, DQA1 in about 510, DPA1 in roughly 590, and DPB1 in 450 to 480.

The receptor library was made with the immunoSEQ multiplex PCR assay. A mixture of 60 forward primers for TCR Vbeta segments and 13 reverse primers for TCR Jbeta segments was used in the multiplex PCR. The CDR3 region of rearranged TCR beta genes was amplified from genomic DNA with a multiplex PCR assay. Amplified TCR beta libraries were sequenced as 87-base-pair reads on the Illumina HiSeq System. The authors processed their data as follows. Across the 640 or so repertoires, a later analysis counted approximately 75 million unique TCR beta chains, about 10 million of which were shared by at least two donors. Raw reads were error-corrected and collapsed into unique sequences with a nearest-neighbor algorithm that merged closely related sequences to remove PCR and sequencing errors. V, D and J gene segments were assigned by aligning CDR3 sequences to IMGT reference sequences. Each retained sequence needed at least a six-nucleotide match to both a V gene segment and a J gene segment. Rearrangements were called productive when the CDR3 lacked stop codons and stayed in frame with V and J; all others were non-productive. Following IMGT convention, CDR3 was defined as the stretch from the second conserved V-encoded cysteine up to the conserved J-encoded phenylalanine. In an earlier analysis of more than 550 of the donors, sequences lacking an unambiguous match to a single V gene segment were excluded. In an earlier analysis of more than 500 of the donors, a V segment was called functional when productive rearrangements were above 56.7%, and segregating when the standard deviation between donors exceeded 5%. A statistical classification framework was developed to diagnose cytomegalovirus status using the catalog of TCR beta chain sequences. A later analysis assigned V and J genes by comparing TCR nucleotide sequences with IMGT/GENE-DB human TR gene sequences. Using the TCRdist pipeline, a later analysis assigned CDR3 sequences along with most-parsimonious VDJ recombination scenarios. In a later analysis, each TCR beta chain was defined by its CDR3 amino acid sequence together with its V-gene family, and reads without a unique V-gene family were excluded. To address suspected cross-contamination and a sequencing artifact, a later analysis removed several hundred highly shared, low-generation-probability nucleotide sequences. In a later analysis, a clonal expansion index was calculated for each public chain from normalized within-repertoire ranks of inferred template counts. In a later analysis, generation probabilities were computed using a VDJ recombination model fitted to out-of-frame rearrangements, and the results were checked against IGoR. In a later analysis, TCR-TCR, TCR-HLA and TCR-CMV co-occurrence was scored with hypergeometric tests, and a repertoire-size bias correction was applied to TCR pairs. In a later analysis, false discovery rates were estimated by permuting HLA or CMV assignments 20 times. In a later analysis, co-occurring TCRs were grouped using DBSCAN, with TCRdist sequence similarity added in when clustering inside HLA-allele-positive subsets. Co-occurrence clustering excluded repertoires with fewer than 30,000 or more than 120,000 public chains, plus five with anomalous nucleotide sharing. Drawn from immuneACCESS, this table holds only the in-frame rearrangements with V and J called that TCRdb kept. Clones are partly lost; checked studies trace under half to an unresolved V gene and leave the rest unexplained. V and J calls and clone size come straight from that table; D and trimming were deduced from the DNA. The table for this sample records some 96,000 clones. The leading ten clones occupy 3.4% of the sample.

The cohort comprised some 700 healthy bone marrow donors. At the time of sampling, every cohort member was nominally healthy, though immune exposures that went unrecorded were likely present. The donor tested CMV seronegative, placing the donor among the 300 to 450 seronegative members of the cohort. A peripheral blood sample was collected from each donor, and TCR beta sequencing was performed on peripheral blood mononuclear cells. Genomic DNA was extracted from the blood cell samples with the Qiagen DNeasy Blood Extraction Kit. What the study reported, not specific to this receptor: Because counts were too low, seventeen rarely observed V segments, including chromosome 9 orphons, were excluded from the earlier analysis of several hundred of the donors. A later analysis found that HLA-associated TCR beta chains were more clonally expanded and had lower generation probabilities than equally common non-associated chains. Most TCR sequences were observed very rarely across donors, whereas some public TCRs were present in many individuals. A group of highly shared sequence variants was considered likely to be a technical artifact of the sequencing pipeline. The authors suggested that the approach could potentially be generalized to other disease states and immunological phenotypes. Assigning TCR associations to individual alleles was difficult when HLA alleles, especially DR and DQ, strongly co-occurred. In a later analysis, TCR association rates were found to vary across HLA loci, with the most associated TCRs seen for DRB1 alleles and the fewest for HLA-C alleles. The study gave a list of 150 to 200 TCR beta chains associated with cytomegalovirus. A later analysis associated about 17,000 TCR beta sequences with specific HLA alleles at a false discovery rate of 0.05. A further reported finding was that TCR beta sequences accurately predicted the HLA-A and HLA-B alleles for most subjects in the first cohort. According to a later analysis, parvovirus B19, influenza, CMV and Epstein-Barr virus appeared linked to several top co-occurrence clusters. Three of the identified cytomegalovirus-associated TCR beta chains were confirmed in vitro to be specific for cytomegalovirus antigens. For the cohort, immune exposure information was limited to CMV serostatus. A later genetic analysis reported fewer N-insertions in productive TCRs among donors in an Asian-associated ancestry cluster than the approximately 700-donor mean. Only TCR beta chains were sequenced in this cohort, and the absence of alpha or paired-chain data limited detectable features. In a later genetic analysis, a missense DCLRE1C variant was associated with V-gene and J-gene trimming of TCR beta chains, and the association was replicated in an independent cohort. Roughly uniform sequencing depth across donors was assumed in presence/absence analyses, although this assumption may not hold. The classifier was reported to diagnose cytomegalovirus status with high specificity and sensitivity in both the original cohort and the validation cohort. Because the 87-base-pair reads could not distinguish some IMGT-functional V segments, including TRBV6-2 and TRBV6-3, those segments were excluded. Most CMV-associated TCR beta chains appeared to be HLA-restricted in a later analysis, and the HLA associations seemed to be driven largely by CMV exposure. Because some donors lacked HLA typing at each locus, the association tests relied only on the typed subset. In an earlier analysis of 587 of the donors, most TCR beta V segments appeared in productive rearrangements about 90% or about 30% of the time, broadly matching IMGT annotations. Linkage disequilibrium might explain the correlated functional status among segregating V segments, but an unknown experimental factor could not be ruled out.

V and J are truncated by 3 bases and 6 bases respectively, leaving an intervening sequence of 11 bases. The CDR3 sequence holds 13 residues, the cysteine and phenylalanine included. Only CDR3 DNA remains: 39 bases, in frame from the first base. As encoded in the germline V gene (reference sequence), CDR1 is SEHNR while CDR2 is FQNEAQ. The chain joins TRBV7-9 to TRBJ1-1, with a weak D call of TRBD1 (5 bases match). The specimen was PBMCs. The TCR comes from a woman in her 30s in good health and CMV-seronegative. The DNA sequence reads TGTGCCAGCAGCTTTCCCGGGGGTCCTGAAGCTTTCTTT. This translates into CASSFPGGPEAFF.